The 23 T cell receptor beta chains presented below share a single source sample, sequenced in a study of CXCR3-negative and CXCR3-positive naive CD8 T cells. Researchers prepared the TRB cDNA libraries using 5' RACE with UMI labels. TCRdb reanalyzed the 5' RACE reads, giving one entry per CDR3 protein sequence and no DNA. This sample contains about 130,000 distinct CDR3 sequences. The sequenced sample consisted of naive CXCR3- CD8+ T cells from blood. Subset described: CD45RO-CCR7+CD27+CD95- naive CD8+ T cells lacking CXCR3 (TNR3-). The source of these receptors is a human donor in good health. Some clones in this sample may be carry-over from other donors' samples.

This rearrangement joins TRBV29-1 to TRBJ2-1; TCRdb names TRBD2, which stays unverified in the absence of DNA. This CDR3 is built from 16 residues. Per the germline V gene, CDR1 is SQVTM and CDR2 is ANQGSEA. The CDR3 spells CSVILAGGSSYNEQFF.

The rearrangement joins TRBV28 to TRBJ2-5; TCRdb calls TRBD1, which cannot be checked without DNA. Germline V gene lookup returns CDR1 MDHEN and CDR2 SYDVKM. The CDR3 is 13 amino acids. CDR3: CASRETGTETQYF.

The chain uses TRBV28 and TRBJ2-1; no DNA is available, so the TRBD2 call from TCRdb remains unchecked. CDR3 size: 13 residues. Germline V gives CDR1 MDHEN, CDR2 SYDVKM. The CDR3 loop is CASRLPPQGGQFF.

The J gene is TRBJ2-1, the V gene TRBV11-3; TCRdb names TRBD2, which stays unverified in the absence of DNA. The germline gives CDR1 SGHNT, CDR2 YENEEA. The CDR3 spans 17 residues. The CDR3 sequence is CASSLGRGSDSMPEQFF.

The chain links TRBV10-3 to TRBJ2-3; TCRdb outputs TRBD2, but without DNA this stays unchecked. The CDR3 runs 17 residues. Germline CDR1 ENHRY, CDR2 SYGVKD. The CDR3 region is CAISEPTSGDVMDTQYF.

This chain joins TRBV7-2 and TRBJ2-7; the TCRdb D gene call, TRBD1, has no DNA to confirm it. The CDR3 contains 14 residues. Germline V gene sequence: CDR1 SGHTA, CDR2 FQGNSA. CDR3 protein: CASSSGPGQNEQYF.

CDR3 amino acids: CASSEGGKDEKLFF. The chain links TRBV2 to TRBJ1-4. The CDR3 contains 14 residues. Germline V gives CDR1 SNHLY, CDR2 FYNNEI. The variable domain in full, with the rest retrieved from reference TRBV2 and TRBJ1-4, is EPEVTQTPSHQVTQMGQEVILRCVPISNHLYFYWYRQILGQKVEFLVSFYNNEISEKSEIFDDQFSVERPDGSNFTLKIRSTKLEDSAMYFCASSEGGKDEKLFFGSGTQLSVL.

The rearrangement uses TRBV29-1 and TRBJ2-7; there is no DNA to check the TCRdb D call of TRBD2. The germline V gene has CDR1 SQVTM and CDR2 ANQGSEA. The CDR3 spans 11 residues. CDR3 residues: CSVRRANEQYF.

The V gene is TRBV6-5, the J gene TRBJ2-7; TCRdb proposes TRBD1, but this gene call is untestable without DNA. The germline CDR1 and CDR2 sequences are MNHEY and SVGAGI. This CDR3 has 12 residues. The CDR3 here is CASSPPSGEQYF.

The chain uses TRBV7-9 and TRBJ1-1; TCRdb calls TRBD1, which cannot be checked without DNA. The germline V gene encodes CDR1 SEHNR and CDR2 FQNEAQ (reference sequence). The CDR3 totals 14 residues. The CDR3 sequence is CASSEPGVRTEAFF. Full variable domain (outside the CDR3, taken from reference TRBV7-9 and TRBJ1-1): DTGVSQNPRHKITKRGQNVTFRCDPISEHNRLYWYRQTLGQGPEFLTYFQNEAQLEKSRLLSDRFSAERPKGSFSTLEIQRTEQGDSAMYLCASSEPGVRTEAFFGQGTRLTVV.

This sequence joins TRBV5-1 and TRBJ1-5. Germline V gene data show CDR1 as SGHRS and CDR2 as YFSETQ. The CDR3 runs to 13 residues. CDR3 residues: CASSLGQNQPQHF.

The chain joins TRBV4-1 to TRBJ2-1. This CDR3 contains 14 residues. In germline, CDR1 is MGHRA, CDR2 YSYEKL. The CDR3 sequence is CASSQAGAYNEQFF.

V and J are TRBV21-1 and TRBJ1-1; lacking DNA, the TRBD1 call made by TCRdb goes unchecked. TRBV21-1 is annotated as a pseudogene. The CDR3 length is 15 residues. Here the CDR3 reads CASSRRQGARTEAFF.

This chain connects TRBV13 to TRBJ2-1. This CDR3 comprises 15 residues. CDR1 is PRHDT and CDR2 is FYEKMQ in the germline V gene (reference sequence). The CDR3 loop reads CASSLRASEIDEQFF.

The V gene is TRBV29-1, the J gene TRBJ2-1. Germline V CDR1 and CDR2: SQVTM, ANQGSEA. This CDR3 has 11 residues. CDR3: CSVVAYNEQFF.

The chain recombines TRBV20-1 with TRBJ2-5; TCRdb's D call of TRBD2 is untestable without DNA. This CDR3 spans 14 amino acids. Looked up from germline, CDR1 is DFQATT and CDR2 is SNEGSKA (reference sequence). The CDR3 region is CSARPLLAEETQYF.

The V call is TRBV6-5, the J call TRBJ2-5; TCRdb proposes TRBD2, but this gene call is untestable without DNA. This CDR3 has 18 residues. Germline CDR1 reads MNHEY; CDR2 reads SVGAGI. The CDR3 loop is CASSYSMGTSGRVETQYF.

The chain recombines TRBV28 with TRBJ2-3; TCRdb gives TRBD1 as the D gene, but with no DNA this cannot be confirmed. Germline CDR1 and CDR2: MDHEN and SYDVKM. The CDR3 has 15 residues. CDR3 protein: CASREAIPGADTQYF.

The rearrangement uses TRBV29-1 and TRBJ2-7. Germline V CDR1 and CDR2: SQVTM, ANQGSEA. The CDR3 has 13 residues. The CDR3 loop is CSVVGVLVYEQYF.

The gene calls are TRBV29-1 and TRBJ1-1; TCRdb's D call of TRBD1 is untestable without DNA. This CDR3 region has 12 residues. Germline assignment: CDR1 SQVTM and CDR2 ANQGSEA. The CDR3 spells CSGHRMNTEAFF.

The CDR3 protein is CASNHGVRARTDTQYF. This chain uses TRBV6-5 with TRBJ2-3; there is no DNA to check the TCRdb D call of TRBD1. This CDR3 contains 16 residues. CDR1 and CDR2 from the germline V gene are MNHEY and SVGAGI.

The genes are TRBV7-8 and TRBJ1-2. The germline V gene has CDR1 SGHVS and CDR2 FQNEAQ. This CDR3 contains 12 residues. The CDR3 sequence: CASSLAGQGYTF.

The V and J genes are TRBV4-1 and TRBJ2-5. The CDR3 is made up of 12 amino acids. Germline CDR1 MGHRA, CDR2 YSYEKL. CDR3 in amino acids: CASSQDRQTQYF.